One sample yielded the 25 T cell receptor beta chains listed below, sequenced in a study of blood T cell repertoires in COVID-19. This table comes from immunoSEQ multiplex PCR, and its TCRdb copy is limited to in-frame clones, with some not included. Altogether more than 400,000 clones are present, 70% to 90% being singletons, with the ten largest covering approximately 3.2%. Sequenced material: peripheral blood. The receptors derive from a human donor in a cohort sampled during active COVID-19.

The genes are TRBV5-5 and TRBJ1-1, with D perhaps matching TRBD1 (6 bases). Germline V lookup: CDR1 SGHKS, CDR2 YYEKEE (reference sequence). The ends were cut back, 0 bases at V and 4 bases at J, with 13 bases in the middle. The CDR3 length is 15 residues. This CDR3 is CASSLEQGGSTEAFF. The CDR3 DNA reads TGTGCCAGCAGCTTGGAACAGGGCGGTAGCACTGAAGCTTTCTTT.

The chain carries TRBV6-6 and TRBJ1-3, with D unclear. The CDR3 runs to 15 residues. Germline CDR1 reads MNHNY; CDR2 reads SVGAGI (reference sequence). Trimming left V 6 bases short and J 2 bases short, with 14 bases between. In nucleotides, the CDR3 is TGTGCCAGCAGCCCGAGTGCGGTTCCTGGAAACACCATATATTTT. It is translated as CASSPSAVPGNTIYF.

The V and J genes are TRBV6-1 and TRBJ1-1, with 8 bases that match TRBD1. The CDR3 loop spans 14 amino acids. With 0 bases clipped from V and 4 bases from J, the junction kept 1 base outside the gene matches. Per germline, CDR1 MNHNS and CDR2 SASEGT. CDR3 in amino acids: CASSEATGGTEAFF. The CDR3, as DNA: TGTGCCAGCAGTGAAGCAACAGGGGGCACTGAAGCTTTCTTT.

V and J are TRBV7-3 and TRBJ1-1, with D perhaps matching TRBD1 (6 bases). Germline V gene sequence: CDR1 SGHTA, CDR2 FQGTGA. The CDR3 runs to 14 residues. V shed 3 bases and J shed 2 bases, with 10 bases lying between them. The CDR3 reads CASSFIGGNTEAFF. The CDR3 bases are TGTGCCAGCAGCTTTATAGGGGGTAACACTGAAGCTTTCTTT. Variable domain in full (rest from reference TRBV7-3 and TRBJ1-1): GAGVSQTPSNKVTEKGKYVELRCDPISGHTALYWYRQSLGQGPEFLIYFQGTGAADDSGLPNDRFFAVRPEGSVSTLKIQRTERGDSAVYLCASSFIGGNTEAFFGQGTRLTVV.

DNA of the CDR3: TGTGCCAGCAGCGAGAGACAGGGATACACCGGGGAGCTGTTTTTT. Translating gives CASSERQGYTGELFF. V usage is TRBV6-4 and J usage is TRBJ2-2, with 7 bases fitting TRBD1. This CDR3 has 15 amino acids. Germline CDR1 MRHNA, CDR2 SNTAGT. The ends lost 6 bases at V and 3 bases at J; junction bases unmatched: 7.

This clone has only a few counts. The rearrangement links TRBV15 to TRBJ1-2; TRBD1 matches at 7 bases. Per the germline V gene, CDR1 is LNHNV and CDR2 is YYDKDF (reference sequence). This CDR3 region has 15 residues. V lost 5 bases and J lost 3; bases outside the gene matches: 9. The CDR3 DNA reads as TGTGCCACCAGCGTCTGGCAGGGGGGTGACTATGGCTACACCTTC. It is translated as CATSVWQGGDYGYTF.

CDR3 sequence reads: CASSWGQGEFEKLFF. For the CDR3, the DNA is TGTGCCAGTAGTTGGGGACAGGGTGAATTCGAAAAACTGTTTTTT. This chain links TRBV19 with TRBJ1-4, with 9 nucleotides matching TRBD1. Germline loops: CDR1 LNHDA, CDR2 SQIVND (reference sequence). The CDR3 runs 15 residues. V lost 5 bases, J lost 8 bases, and 9 bases stayed unmatched.

The CDR3 nucleotides are TGTGCCAGCAGTTTAATGGGGAGGCCCGAAGCTTTCTTT. This gives the protein CASSLMGRPEAFF. V gene TRBV28 combines with J gene TRBJ1-1; D is unresolved. The CDR3 loop spans 13 amino acids. V lost 2 bases, J lost 8 bases, and 12 bases lay in between. The germline gives CDR1 MDHEN, CDR2 SYDVKM. Combining the CDR3 with reference TRBV28 and TRBJ1-1 gives the whole variable domain DVKVTQSSRYLVKRTGEKVFLECVQDMDHENMFWYRQDPGLGLRLIYFSYDVKMKEKGDIPEGYSVSREKKERFSLILESASTNQTSMYLCASSLMGRPEAFFGQGTRLTVV.

Only one count was recorded for this clone. The chain has TRBV21-1 and TRBJ1-5. TRBV21-1 is recorded as a pseudogene. The CDR3 spans 17 residues. In DNA form, the CDR3 reads TGTGCCAGCAGCAAAGAGCATACGGCGGGGGACAATCAGCCCCAGCATTTT. It specifies CASSKEHTAGDNQPQHF.

V gene TRBV24-1 combines with J gene TRBJ2-3; TRBD1 matches 11 bases. J was trimmed by 4 bases and V by 3 bases; bases with no gene match: 2. This CDR3 comprises 15 residues. Germline CDR1 reads KGHDR; CDR2 reads SFDVKD. The DNA for the CDR3 is TGTGCCACCAGTGATCAGGACAGGGGGCCAGATACGCAGTATTTT. This codes for CATSDQDRGPDTQYF.

This clone was counted a single time. The chain joins TRBV5-1 to TRBJ2-6; TRBD1 aligns across 7 bases. Germline lookup yields CDR1 SGHRS and CDR2 YFSETQ. V dropped 5 bases and J dropped 0; count of bases not matched to a gene: 8. The CDR3 runs 17 residues. This CDR3 reads CASRRDSSPSGANVLTF. Here the CDR3 DNA reads TGCGCCAGCAGGAGGGACAGCTCCCCCTCTGGGGCCAACGTCCTGACTTTC.

CDR3 DNA sequence: TGTGCTAGTGGTTTGGGAGTAGAGACCCAGTACTTC. Translating it yields CASGLGVETQYF. The rearrangement joins TRBV12-5 to TRBJ2-5; D gene ambiguous. The CDR3 covers 12 residues. V lost 1 base to trimming and J lost 4 bases, with 4 bases between them. CDR1 and CDR2 from the germline V gene are LGHNT and FRNRAP.

Notes on this clone: The junction departs from the called germline gene at one end, perhaps through a read error. The chain couples TRBV7-7 to TRBJ2-2, with 14 bases lining up with TRBD2. Per germline, CDR1 SSHAT and CDR2 FNYEAQ (reference sequence). The CDR3 extends over 17 amino acids. CDR3 loop: CASSGRLAGGLGGELFF. The CDR3 DNA follows: TGTGCTAGCAGCGGAAGACTAGCGGGAGGGCTCGGCGGGGAGCTGTTTTTT.

This chain links TRBV30 with TRBJ2-7, with D possibly matching TRBD1 (5 bases). CDR1 is GTSNPN and CDR2 is SVGIG in the germline V gene (reference sequence). This CDR3 contains 14 residues. Trimming left V 3 bases short and J 5 bases short, with 17 bases between. CDR3 protein: CAWRPLTQGDEQYF. In nucleotides, the CDR3 is TGTGCCTGGAGGCCTTTAACTCAAGGGGACGAGCAGTACTTC.

This chain connects TRBV29-1 to TRBJ1-2; tentatively, D is TRBD1 (5 bases). The CDR3 spans 12 residues. Per germline, CDR1 SQVTM and CDR2 ANQGSEA. The germline V and J ends were trimmed by 4 bases and 2 bases, with 8 bases remaining between them. DNA for the CDR3: TGCAGCGTTGTACGGGGGAACTATGGCTACACCTTC. Translating gives CSVVRGNYGYTF.

This chain links TRBV11-2 with TRBJ1-4; D gene unclear. Per the germline V gene, CDR1 is SGHAT and CDR2 is FQNNGV. CDR3 length: 14 amino acids. V lost 2 bases to trimming and J lost 5 bases, with 9 bases between them. CDR3 coding DNA: TGTGCCAGCAGCTTAAGTGGAGGGAATGAAAAACTGTTTTTT. Translating gives CASSLSGGNEKLFF.

Only a few counts were recorded for this clone. This chain connects TRBV6-4 to TRBJ1-6; 7 positions match TRBD1. The CDR3 sequence is 16 residues long. Unmatched junction bases numbered 10, after V lost 2 bases and J lost 9 bases. Germline lookup yields CDR1 MRHNA and CDR2 SNTAGT. The CDR3: CASSDATGAKSSPLHF. In nucleotides, the CDR3 is TGTGCCAGCAGTGACGCCACAGGGGCTAAGAGTTCACCCCTCCACTTT.

This chain uses TRBV30 with TRBJ1-1, with D unresolved. The ends were cut back, 1 base at V and 1 base at J, with 7 bases in the middle. Germline V gene data show CDR1 as GTSNPN and CDR2 as SVGIG (reference sequence). The CDR3 is 13 amino acids. The CDR3, as DNA: TGTGCCTGGAGTGACTGGAGGAACACTGAAGCTTTCTTT. This encodes CAWSDWRNTEAFF.

The J gene is TRBJ2-5, the V gene TRBV18; D uncertain. CDR3 length: 12 residues. Germline V lookup: CDR1 KGHSH, CDR2 LQKENI. Trimming took 3 bases from V and 7 from J, leaving 9 bases between them. The CDR3 reads CASSPELATQYF. The CDR3 DNA follows: TGTGCCAGCTCACCCGAACTCGCGACCCAGTACTTC.

This clone has just a few counts. V gene TRBV19 combines with J gene TRBJ1-4; the D is unclear. The CDR3 covers 14 residues. V dropped 3 bases and J dropped 3 bases, with 8 bases sitting between them. Germline V gene lookup returns CDR1 LNHDA and CDR2 SQIVND (reference sequence). CDR3 DNA sequence: TGTGCCAGTAGTATGGGCAGTCCTAATGAAAAACTGTTTTTT. It encodes CASSMGSPNEKLFF.

This clone has just one count. The chain couples TRBV19 to TRBJ1-5, with 8 bases matching TRBD1. The germline V gene has CDR1 LNHDA and CDR2 SQIVND (reference sequence). This CDR3 is 20 amino acids long. Germline trimming cut 2 bases from V and 3 bases from J; bases unmatched to any gene: 18. CDR3 nucleotide sequence: TGTGCCAGTAGTATAATTAGGGGCCAGGGGGCCACGTCCTTCAATCAGCCCCAGCATTTT. Translation gives CASSIIRGQGATSFNQPQHF. Using reference TRBV19 and TRBJ1-5 for the parts outside the CDR3, the full variable domain is DGGITQSPKYLFRKEGQNVTLSCEQNLNHDAMYWYRQDPGQGLRLIYYSQIVNDFQKGDIAEGYSVSREKKESFPLTVTSAQKNPTAFYLCASSIIRGQGATSFNQPQHFGDGTRLSIL.

Turning to this clone: This sample also contains other DNA sequences that code for the same CDR3. This rearrangement joins TRBV11-2 to TRBJ1-3, with D uncertain. V was clipped by 0 bases and J by 0 bases, with 21 bases between them. This CDR3 comprises 20 residues. From germline, CDR1 is SGHAT and CDR2 FQNNGV. This CDR3 reads CASSLDGSIHGRGSGNTIYF. The CDR3 DNA follows: TGTGCCAGCAGCTTAGATGGTTCGATACACGGACGGGGCTCTGGAAACACCATATATTTT.

This clone was counted between two and nine times. The CDR3 reads CASSSRTGGIAFF. In nucleotides, the CDR3 is TGTGCCAGCAGCTCAAGGACAGGGGGCATAGCTTTCTTT. The rearrangement joins TRBV7-9 to TRBJ1-1; 11 bases map to TRBD1. CDR3 length: 13 amino acids. Trimming took 4 bases from V and 10 from J; bases not matched to a gene: 5. The germline CDR1 and CDR2 sequences are SEHNR and FQNEAQ (reference sequence).

CDR3 protein: CAISERQEELGYTF. The CDR3 DNA follows: TGTGCCATCAGTGAAAGACAGGAGGAGCTTGGCTACACCTTC. The chain recombines TRBV10-3 with TRBJ1-2; D might be TRBD1 (6 bases). V was trimmed by 3 bases and J by 7 bases, leaving 15 bases between them. Germline V gives CDR1 ENHRY, CDR2 SYGVKD. CDR3 size: 14 residues.

This clone was detected only a few times. The V gene is TRBV7-3, the J gene TRBJ2-2; D might be TRBD2 (6 bases). Trimming stripped 5 bases from V and 1 base from J, with 11 bases between. This CDR3 spans 15 amino acids. Germline V CDR1 and CDR2: SGHTA, FQGTGA. The CDR3 loop is CASSPGTLNTGELFF. The CDR3 DNA reads TGTGCCAGCAGCCCCGGGACTCTGAACACCGGGGAGCTGTTTTTT. The full variable domain, completed using reference TRBV7-3 and TRBJ2-2, is GAGVSQTPSNKVTEKGKYVELRCDPISGHTALYWYRQSLGQGPEFLIYFQGTGAADDSGLPNDRFFAVRPEGSVSTLKIQRTERGDSAVYLCASSPGTLNTGELFFGEGSRLTVL.